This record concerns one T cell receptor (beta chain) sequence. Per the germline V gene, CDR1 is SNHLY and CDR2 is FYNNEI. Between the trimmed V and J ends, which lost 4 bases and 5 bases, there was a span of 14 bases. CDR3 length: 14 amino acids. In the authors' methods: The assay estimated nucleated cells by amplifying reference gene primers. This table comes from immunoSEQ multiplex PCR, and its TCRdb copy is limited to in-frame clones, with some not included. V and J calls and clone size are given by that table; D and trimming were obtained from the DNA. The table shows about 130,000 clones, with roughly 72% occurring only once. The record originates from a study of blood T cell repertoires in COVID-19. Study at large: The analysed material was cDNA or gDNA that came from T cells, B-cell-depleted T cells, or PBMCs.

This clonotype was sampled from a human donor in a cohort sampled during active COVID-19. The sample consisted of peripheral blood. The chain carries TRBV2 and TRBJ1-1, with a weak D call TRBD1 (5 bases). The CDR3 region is CASSVEGDRTEAFF. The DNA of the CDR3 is TGTGCCAGCAGTGTAGAAGGGGATAGGACTGAAGCTTTCTTT. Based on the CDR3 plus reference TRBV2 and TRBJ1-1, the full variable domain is EPEVTQTPSHQVTQMGQEVILRCVPISNHLYFYWYRQILGQKVEFLVSFYNNEISEKSEIFDDQFSVERPDGSNFTLKIRSTKLEDSAMYFCASSVEGDRTEAFFGQGTRLTVV.